The TCR beta chain under discussion was sequenced for a study of T cell responses to AZD1222 COVID-19 vaccine. Note on this clone: The antigen remains unidentified.

Germline CDR1 is SNHLY and CDR2 is FYNNEI. V shed 3 bases, J shed 1 base, and the junction held 3 bases outside the gene matches. The CDR3 sequence is 17 residues long. Assay used: immunoSEQ multiplex PCR; TCRdb lists only in-frame clones, some missing. Of 95,000 to 100,000 clones listed, roughly 84% are singletons. Broader study findings: Most donors were white British and more were female, and clonal diversity was possibly underestimated. Spike-specific TCR breadth rose after two AZD1222 doses, and depth rose as well. Per reports, nearly half of all spike-specific TCRs target regions that are unmutated in variants. Spike-wide vaccine-associated CD4 TCRs dominated at 160-218 and 743-854.

The source was peripheral blood, collected on day 0 of AZD1222 vaccination. This receptor was obtained from an adult in good health. This rearrangement joins TRBV2 to TRBJ2-1; 13 positions agree with TRBD2. The CDR3 loop reads CASSDQTSGRSYNEQFF. The CDR3, as DNA: TGTGCCAGCAGTGACCAGACTAGCGGGAGGTCCTACAATGAGCAGTTCTTC.